A selection of T cell receptor beta chains follows, all from one sample in a study of patients and donors after allogeneic stem cell transplantation. TCRdb recomputed calls from the RT-PCR reads with MiXCR, one row per CDR3 protein. The sample carries 20,000 or so distinct CDR3 sequences, 4.5% to 5.5% recorded once. Sequencing was performed on blood, either unsorted or a sorted T cell fraction (not recorded which). The source is a human donor who was either an allogeneic HSCT recipient or a stem cell or donor lymphocyte infusion donor (not recorded which). It is not recorded whose cells these are; they may come from a transplant donor. Both conserved end residues are part of each CDR3. Fields, in order: D gene, CDR3 length, V gene, J gene, clone size, CDR3 protein, CDR3 DNA. A D gene is named only where the DNA matches it firmly. For some rows the clone size is stated as once, few or many, or as a class when expanded; others skip it.

>-|13|TRBV29-1|TRBJ2-1|-
CSVSGTHYNEQFF
TGCAGCGTTTCCGGGACTCACTACAATGAGCAGTTCTTC
>TRBD1|15|TRBV3-1|TRBJ2-3|many
CASSQTGVQTDTQYF
TGTGCCAGCAGCCAAACAGGGGTTCAGACAGATACGCAGTATTTT
>-|12|TRBV28|TRBJ1-3|many
CASISTGNTIYF
TGTGCCAGCATTTCGACTGGAAACACCATATATTTT
>-|15|TRBV10-3|TRBJ2-7|many
CAINMLSGPPYEQYF
TGTGCCATCAATATGCTTAGCGGACCCCCCTACGAGCAGTACTTC
>-|12|TRBV7-2|TRBJ2-1|few
CASSFRVGEQFF
TGTGCCAGCAGCTTCCGGGTGGGTGAGCAGTTCTTC
>TRBD2|18|TRBV4-1|TRBJ2-1|many
CASSQHGYGGVSYNEQFF
TGCGCCAGCAGCCAACACGGCTACGGGGGGGTCTCCTACAATGAGCAGTTCTTC
>-|14|TRBV4-1|TRBJ2-7|many
CASSQGTTGSEQYF
TGCGCCAGCAGCCAGGGGACCACCGGGAGCGAGCAGTACTTC
>-|12|TRBV28|TRBJ1-1|many
CASSPKNTEAFF
TGTGCCAGCAGTCCAAAGAACACTGAAGCTTTCTTT
>-|16|TRBV11-2|TRBJ2-1|many
CASSLEWEADYNEQFF
TGTGCCAGCAGCTTAGAATGGGAGGCGGATTACAATGAGCAGTTCTTC
>-|12|TRBV29-1|TRBJ1-1|many
CSGYTGRTEAFF
TGCAGCGGGTACACAGGGCGGACTGAAGCTTTCTTT
>TRBD2|14|TRBV7-9|TRBJ2-7|many
CASSVLAGSYEQYF
TGTGCCAGCAGCGTTCTAGCGGGATCCTACGAGCAGTACTTC
>-|12|TRBV7-9|TRBJ1-2|many
CASSSAGYGYTF
TGTGCCAGCAGCTCCGCGGGTTATGGCTACACCTTC
>-|14|TRBV10-1|TRBJ1-2|-
CASSERGLNYGYTF
TGCGCCAGCAGTGAGAGGGGCCTCAACTATGGCTACACCTTC
>TRBD1|14|TRBV20-1|TRBJ1-1|many
CSARAVQGAAEAFF
TGCAGTGCTAGAGCTGTACAGGGGGCCGCTGAAGCTTTCTTT
>-|14|TRBV10-3|TRBJ1-2|-
CAISGRGYSYGYTF
TGTGCCATCAGTGGCAGGGGTTATTCATATGGCTACACCTTC
>-|13|TRBV11-2|TRBJ1-1|few
CASSLSTGLEAFF
TGTGCCAGCAGCTTATCCACAGGGCTGGAAGCTTTCTTT
>TRBD1|16|TRBV10-2|TRBJ1-2|-
CASTQGTVRLGYGYTF
TGCGCCAGCACCCAAGGGACAGTCCGTTTAGGGTATGGCTACACCTTC
>TRBD1|15|TRBV24-1|TRBJ2-7|few
CATPARAGGSYEQYF
TGTGCCACCCCCGCCCGAGCAGGGGGCTCGTACGAGCAGTACTTC
>-|14|TRBV6-1|TRBJ1-2|many
CASSNMGGGRGYTF
TGTGCCAGCAGCAATATGGGAGGGGGGCGAGGCTACACCTTC
>-|17|TRBV18|TRBJ1-4|few
CASSPPLPCATNEKLFF
TGTGCCAGCTCACCACCTCTTCCATGTGCTACTAATGAAAAACTGTTTTTT
>-|15|TRBV28|TRBJ2-1|medium-sized
CASNTPTLYGGEQFF
TGTGCCAGCAATACCCCAACACTTTACGGGGGTGAGCAGTTCTTC
>-|16|TRBV7-6|TRBJ1-4|few
CASSLAGARRREKLFF
TGTGCCAGCAGCTTAGCGGGGGCACGAAGAAGGGAAAAACTGTTTTTT
>-|17|TRBV11-3|TRBJ2-1|-
CASSLDLGGTSYNEQFF
TGTGCCAGCAGCTTAGATCTCGGGGGAACCTCCTACAATGAGCAGTTCTTC
>-|14|TRBV6-1|TRBJ1-3|many
CASRQTFSGNTIYF
TGTGCCAGCAGACAGACCTTCTCTGGAAACACCATATATTTT
>-|11|TRBV6-2/TRBV6-3|TRBJ1-5|-
CASSPIPPQHF
TGTGCCAGCAGTCCCATCCCACCCCAGCATTTT
>-|12|TRBV29-1|TRBJ2-3|many
CSVDTSTDTQYF
TGCAGCGTTGATACTAGCACAGATACGCAGTATTTT
>-|14|TRBV5-1|TRBJ2-7|many
CASSLGGIYYEQYF
TGCGCCAGCAGCTTGGGCGGGATCTACTACGAGCAGTACTTC
>-|16|TRBV18|TRBJ1-5|many
CASSPDLGHRNQPQHF
TGTGCCAGCTCACCAGATTTAGGCCATCGCAATCAGCCCCAGCATTTT
>-|14|TRBV7-9|TRBJ2-2|many
CASSLFGDTGELFF
TGTGCCAGCAGCTTGTTTGGAGACACCGGGGAGCTGTTTTTT
>-|14|TRBV7-2|TRBJ1-2|few
CASSLSAGCYGYTF
TGTGCCAGCAGCTTATCTGCAGGATGCTATGGCTACACCTTC
>-|12|TRBV6-2/TRBV6-3|TRBJ2-7|many
CASGIQGLQQYF
TGTGCCAGCGGAATTCAGGGCTTACAGCAGTACTTC
>-|15|TRBV13|TRBJ2-1|medium-sized
CASSYRTAFSNEQFF
TGTGCCAGCAGCTATCGGACAGCATTCAGCAATGAGCAGTTCTTC
>-|12|TRBV6-5|TRBJ1-6|-
CASSYMDSPLHF
TGTGCCAGCAGTTACATGGATTCACCCCTCCACTTT
>-|16|TRBV4-1|TRBJ1-5|many
CASSQDVGRTNQPQHF
TGCGCCAGCAGCCAAGATGTTGGCAGGACCAATCAGCCCCAGCATTTT
>TRBD1|13|TRBV19|TRBJ2-3|few
CASSRDRYDTQYF
TGTGCCAGTAGCCGGGACAGATATGATACGCAGTATTTT
>TRBD2|17|TRBV28|TRBJ2-4|few
CASSPLGSGSAQNIQYF
TGTGCCAGCAGTCCCCTGGGTAGCGGGAGTGCCCAAAACATTCAGTACTTC
>TRBD1|15|TRBV27|TRBJ1-6|-
CASSSYRGGNSPLHF
TGTGCCAGCAGCTCCTACAGGGGAGGGAATTCACCCCTCCACTTT
>-|13|TRBV19|TRBJ2-3|many
CASSFQPGDTQYF
TGTGCCAGTAGTTTCCAACCGGGAGATACGCAGTATTTT
>TRBD1|15|TRBV28|TRBJ2-7|many
CATRGGTGGLGEQYF
TGTGCCACTAGGGGAGGGACAGGGGGTCTGGGCGAGCAGTACTTC
>-|12|TRBV20-1|TRBJ1-4|many
CSASRVGEKLFF
TGCAGTGCTAGTCGGGTGGGGGAAAAACTGTTTTTT
>-|14|TRBV6-1|TRBJ2-7|-
CASRGTQSSYEQYF
TGTGCCAGCAGGGGGACCCAAAGCTCCTACGAGCAGTACTTC
>-|14|TRBV29-1|TRBJ2-3|many
CSVVLFTSTDTQYF
TGCAGCGTTGTACTATTCACTAGCACAGATACGCAGTATTTT